This T cell receptor beta chain was observed in a study of blood T cell repertoires in COVID-19. Study at large: The study drew acute and convalescent COVID-19 samples from the United States, Italy and Spain. In each case, the material was cDNA or gDNA derived from T cells, B-cell-depleted T cells, or PBMCs.

This CDR3 is 12 amino acids long. Between the trimmed V and J ends, which lost 8 bases and 6 bases, there was a span of 14 bases. There are a few counts of this clone. Authors' processing steps: The authors estimated nucleated cell counts from reference gene primer amplification. Clones were read by immunoSEQ multiplex PCR, and TCRdb kept only the in-frame ones, dropping some. The V and J calls and clone size come from that table; D and trimming were worked out from the DNA. Here the sample spans under 200,000 clones, roughly four fifths being singletons. V usage is TRBV12-3 or TRBV12-4 and J usage is TRBJ2-7; D is possibly TRBD1 (7 bases). The material sequenced was peripheral blood. The origin of this receptor is a woman aged 40 to 55 with acute or convalescent COVID-19. Written as DNA, the CDR3 is TGTGCCAGCGGGCGGGACAGTCGCGAGCAGTACTTC. Its protein is CASGRDSREQYF.